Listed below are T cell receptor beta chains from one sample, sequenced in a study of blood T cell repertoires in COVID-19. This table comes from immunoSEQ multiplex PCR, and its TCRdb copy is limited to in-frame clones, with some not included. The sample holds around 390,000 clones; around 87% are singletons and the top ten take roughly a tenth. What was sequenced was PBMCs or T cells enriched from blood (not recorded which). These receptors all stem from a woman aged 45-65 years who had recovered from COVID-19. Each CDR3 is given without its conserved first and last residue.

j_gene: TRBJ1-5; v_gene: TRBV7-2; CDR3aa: ASSQDRGGQPQH
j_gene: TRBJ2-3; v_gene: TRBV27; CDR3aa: ASSFFGDRTDTQY
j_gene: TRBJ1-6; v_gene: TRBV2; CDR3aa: ASTLQGQNSPLH
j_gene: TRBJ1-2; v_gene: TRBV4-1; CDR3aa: ASSQGLTAIYGYT
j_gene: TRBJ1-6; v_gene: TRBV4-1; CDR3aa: ASSPVGGGQNSPLH
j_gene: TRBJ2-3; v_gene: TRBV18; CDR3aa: ASSPEEDSADTQY
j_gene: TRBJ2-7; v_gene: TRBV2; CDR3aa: ASSDEGIYEQY
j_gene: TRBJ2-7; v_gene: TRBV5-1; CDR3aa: ASSLEGGRGRYEQY
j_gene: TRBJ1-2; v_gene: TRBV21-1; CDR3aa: ASSKAREEDRGFYGYT
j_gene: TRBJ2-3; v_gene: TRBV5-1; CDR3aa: ASSLGVTSGGIAY
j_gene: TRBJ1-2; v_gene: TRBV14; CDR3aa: ASSQLGPYGYT
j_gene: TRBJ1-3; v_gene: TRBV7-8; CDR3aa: ASSLGQGANTIY
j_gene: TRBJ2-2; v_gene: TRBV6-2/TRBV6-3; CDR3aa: ASSPTAEITGELF
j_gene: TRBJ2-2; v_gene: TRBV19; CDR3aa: ASSRGQGSTGELF
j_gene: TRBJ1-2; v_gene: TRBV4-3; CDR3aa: ASSQELAYYGYT
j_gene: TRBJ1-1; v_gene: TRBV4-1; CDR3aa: ASSQVSSMNTEAF
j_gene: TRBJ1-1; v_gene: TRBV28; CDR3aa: ASSFSQAQAF
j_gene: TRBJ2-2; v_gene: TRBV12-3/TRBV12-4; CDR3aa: ASALMEGGELF
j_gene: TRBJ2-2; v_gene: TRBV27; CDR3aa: ASSSEDRATGELF
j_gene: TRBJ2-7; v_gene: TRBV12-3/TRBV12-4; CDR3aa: ASSLTPRYEQY
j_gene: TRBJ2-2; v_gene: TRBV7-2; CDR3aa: ASSLLGPRDGELF
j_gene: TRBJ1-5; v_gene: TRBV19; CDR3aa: ASSIYFLPGGSNQPQH
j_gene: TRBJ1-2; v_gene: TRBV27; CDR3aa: ASSLAGTGVGYGYT
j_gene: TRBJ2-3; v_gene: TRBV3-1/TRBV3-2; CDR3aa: ASSQVRPFNTDTQY
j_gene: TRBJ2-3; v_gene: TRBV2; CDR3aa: ASSEGLAGSTDTQY
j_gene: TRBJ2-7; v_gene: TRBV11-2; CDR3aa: ASSSRGPPADEQY
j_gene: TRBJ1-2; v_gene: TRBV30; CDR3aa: AWSRGNYGYT
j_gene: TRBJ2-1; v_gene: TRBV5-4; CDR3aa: ASSLTGGSYNEQF
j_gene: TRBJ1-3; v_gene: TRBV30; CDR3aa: ACLGQSGNTIY
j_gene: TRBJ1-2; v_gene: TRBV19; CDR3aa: ASSISSGGYGYT
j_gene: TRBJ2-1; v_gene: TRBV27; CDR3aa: ASSETGPTYNEQF
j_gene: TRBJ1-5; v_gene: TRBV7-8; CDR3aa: ASSSRPTGGNQPQH
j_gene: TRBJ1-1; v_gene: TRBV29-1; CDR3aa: SVAGGLGPTEAF
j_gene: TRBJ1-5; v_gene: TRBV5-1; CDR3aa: ASSLNPGDQPQH
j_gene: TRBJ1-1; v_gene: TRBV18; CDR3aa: ASSVMNTEAF
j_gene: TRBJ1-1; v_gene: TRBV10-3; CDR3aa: ATVTGSLNTEAF
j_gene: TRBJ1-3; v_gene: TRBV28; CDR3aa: ASSYRGANGNTIY
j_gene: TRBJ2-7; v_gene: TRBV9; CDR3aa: ASSSSPPLSPYEQY
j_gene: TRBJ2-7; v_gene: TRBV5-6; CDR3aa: ASSDEVVGEQY
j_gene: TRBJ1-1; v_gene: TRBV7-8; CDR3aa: ASHTGEPNTEAF
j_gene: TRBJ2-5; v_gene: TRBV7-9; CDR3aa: ASSILDFQETQY
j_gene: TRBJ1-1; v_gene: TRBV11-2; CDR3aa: ASSLTRITEAF
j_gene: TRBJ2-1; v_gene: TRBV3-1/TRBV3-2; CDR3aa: ASSQEGVLAGSYNEQF
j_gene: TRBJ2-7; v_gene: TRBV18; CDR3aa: ASSSGTGGFYEQY
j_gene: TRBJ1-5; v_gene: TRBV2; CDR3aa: ASSAGQAATEPQH
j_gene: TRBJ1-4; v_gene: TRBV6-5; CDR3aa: ASSRSRTANEKLF
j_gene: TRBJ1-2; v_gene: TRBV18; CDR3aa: ASSPRPSGIEDYGYT
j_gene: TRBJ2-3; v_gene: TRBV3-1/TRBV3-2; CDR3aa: ASRPHQGTQY
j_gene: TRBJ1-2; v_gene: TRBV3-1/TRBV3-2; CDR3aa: ASSQIQGSGGYT
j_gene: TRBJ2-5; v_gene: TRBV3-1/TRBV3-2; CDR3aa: ASSQYQVQETQY